This entry describes one T cell receptor (beta chain). Its antigen is still unknown. Per-nucleotide qualities are absent, and no much larger clonotype sits a single base away. This specimen belongs to a study of T-cell reconstitution after alpha-beta-depleted transplantation in children (dated by TCRdb to 2016 to 2017). A note on the overall study: The study quantitatively tracked T-cell immune reconstitution after TCRalphabeta/CD19-depleted allogeneic hematopoietic cell transplantation in children using TCR repertoire profiling.

The protocol used for the library was PCR. Sequencing used an Illumina HiSeq 2500. TCR libraries were prepared with molecular barcoding, using unique molecular identifiers to normalize TCRbeta repertoire quantification. The raw public data were reprocessed by TCRdb itself: fastp quality trimming at Q25, MiXCR clonotype calling, in-frame beta chains only. One record per CDR3 amino acid sequence lists the most common genes and DNA. The sample table shows 400,000 to 450,000 distinct CDR3 sequences, and roughly 44% are seen once. Together, the top ten hold 27% of the sample. Reading the label with the study, this specimen's treatment or condition is: allogeneic hematopoietic cell transplantation with graft depleted of TCRalphabeta T cells and CD19 B cells. The children who served as transplant recipients had been given grafts of TCRalphabeta/CD19-depleted allogeneic hematopoietic cells. General findings and caveats noted by the study authors: The high TCRbeta diversity at day 60 in some patients was ascribed to recipient T cells and intrathymic progenitors that had survived conditioning. Apparently early alphabetaT-cell count recovery about two months after transplant reportedly relied on only several hundred rapidly expanded clones derived from non-depleted graft cells. The frequencies of hyperexpanded clones fell over the following months, and after one year, T-cell counts and TCRbeta diversity were mostly attributed to newly produced T cells.

Sequenced here: PBMCs, sampled before TCRalphabeta/CD19-depleted stem cell transplant. The receptor's source is a girl between 2 and 10 years old with aplastic anemia, due to receive a stem cell transplant.

The DNA reads as follows: TGTGCCAGCAGCCCGGGGACTGGAGGATTCTTTGGCGGTGAGCAGTTCTTC. Its product reads: CASSPGTGGFFGGEQFF. The rearranged segments are TRBV13 and TRBJ2-1, with TRBD2 as a weak D call on 6 bases. The germline V gene (reference sequence) sets CDR1 to PRHDT and CDR2 to FYEKMQ. The CDR3 spans 17 residues, from the cysteine through the phenylalanine. Of all the DNA, just the CDR3 is kept, 51 bases in frame from base 1. The trim is 5 bases for V and 9 bases for J, with a gap of 26 bases between the germline ends. Outside the CDR3, residues come from the reference TRBV13 and TRBJ2-1 proteins, so the full variable domain is: AAGVIQSPRHLIKEKRETATLKCYPIPRHDTVYWYQQGPGQDPQFLISFYEKMQSDKGSIPDRFSAQQFSDYHSELNMSSLELGDSALYFCASSPGTGGFFGGEQFFGPGTRLTVL.